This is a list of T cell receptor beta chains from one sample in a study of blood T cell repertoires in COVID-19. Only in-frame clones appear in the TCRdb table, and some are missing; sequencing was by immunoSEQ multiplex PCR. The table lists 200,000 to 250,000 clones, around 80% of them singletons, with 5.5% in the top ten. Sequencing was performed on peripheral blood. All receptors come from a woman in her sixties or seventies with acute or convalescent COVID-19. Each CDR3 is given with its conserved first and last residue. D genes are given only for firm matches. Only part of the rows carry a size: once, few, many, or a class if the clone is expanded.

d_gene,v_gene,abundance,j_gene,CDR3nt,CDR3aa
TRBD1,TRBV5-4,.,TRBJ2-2,TGTGCCAGCAGCCTGGACAGGGTCAACACCGGGGAGCTGTTTTTT,CASSLDRVNTGELFF
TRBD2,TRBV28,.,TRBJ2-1,TGTGCCAGCAGTTGGAGGGGATTGCGGGGCGGGGGCAATGAGCAGTTCTTC,CASSWRGLRGGGNEQFF
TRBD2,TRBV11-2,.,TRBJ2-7,TGTGCCAGCACCTCGGGGGGGGAACTCTCCTACGAGCAGTACTTC,CASTSGGELSYEQYF
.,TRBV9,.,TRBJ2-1,TGTGCCAGCAGCGTAGACGGGGTCTACAATGAGCAGTTCTTC,CASSVDGVYNEQFF
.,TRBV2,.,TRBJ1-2,TGTGCCAGCAGTCCGCAAAGTGAGAACTATGGCTACACCTTC,CASSPQSENYGYTF
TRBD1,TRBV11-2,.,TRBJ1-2,TGTGCCAGCAGCCGAGGGACAGGTTCAGCTAACTATGGCTACACCTTC,CASSRGTGSANYGYTF
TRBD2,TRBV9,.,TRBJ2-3,TGTGCCAGCAGCGTGGTCGGGAGGGCCGCAGATACGCAGTATTTT,CASSVVGRAADTQYF
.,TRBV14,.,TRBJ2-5,TGTGCCAGCAGCCCCTCGGGGGGCCAGAGGAGGGAGACCCAGTACTTC,CASSPSGGQRRETQYF
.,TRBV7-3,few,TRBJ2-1,TGTGCCAGCAGCTTATTAGTCTCCGGGTATGGCGGGTACAATGAGCAGTTCTTC,CASSLLVSGYGGYNEQFF
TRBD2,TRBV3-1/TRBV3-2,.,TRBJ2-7,TGTGCCAGCAGCCAAGGCGGGAGGGGTAACGAGCAGTACTTC,CASSQGGRGNEQYF
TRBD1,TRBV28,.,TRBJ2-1,TGTGCCAGCAGTCCCCCAGGGGGTTATGAGCAGTTCTTC,CASSPPGGYEQFF
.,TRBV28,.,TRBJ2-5,TGTGCCAGCAGTACGGGACAAACGGTAAAAGAGACCCAGTACTTC,CASSTGQTVKETQYF
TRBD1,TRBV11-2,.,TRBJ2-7,TGTGCCAGCAGCGTTTCCGGGACAGCCTACGAGCAGTACTTC,CASSVSGTAYEQYF
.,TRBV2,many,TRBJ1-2,TGTGCCAGCAGCCGGGGAATCGTCTATGGCTACACCTTC,CASSRGIVYGYTF
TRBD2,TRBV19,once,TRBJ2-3,TGTGCCAGTAAACGCCTAGCGGGAGGTCGGGCAGATACGCAGTATTTT,CASKRLAGGRADTQYF
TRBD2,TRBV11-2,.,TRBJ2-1,TGTGCCAGCAGCCCGGGACTAGCGGGAGGGCCGTACAATGAGCAGTTCTTC,CASSPGLAGGPYNEQFF
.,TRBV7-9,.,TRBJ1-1,TGTGCCAGCAGCTTAGCGGCAGGTGGGAACACTGAAGCTTTCTTT,CASSLAAGGNTEAFF
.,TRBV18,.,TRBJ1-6,TGTGCCAGCTCACCCCGACGGGATAATTCACCCCTCCACTTT,CASSPRRDNSPLHF
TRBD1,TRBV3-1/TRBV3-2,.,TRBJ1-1,TGTGCCAGCAGCCAAGTGGGGGACAGTGAAGCTTTCTTT,CASSQVGDSEAFF
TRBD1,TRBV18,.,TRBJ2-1,TGTGCCAGCTCACCTGACAGGGCAAATGAGCAGTTCTTC,CASSPDRANEQFF
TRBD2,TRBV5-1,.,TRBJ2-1,TGCGCCAGCAAGACTAGCGGAGGTGAGAATGAGCAGTTCTTC,CASKTSGGENEQFF
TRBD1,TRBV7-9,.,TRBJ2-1,TGTGCCAGCAGCTTAGCGCTCTCGGGGACAGGCTACAATGAGCAGTTCTTC,CASSLALSGTGYNEQFF
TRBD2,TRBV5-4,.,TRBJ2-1,TGTGCCAGCAGCATACCGGGACTAGCGGGAGTAAATGAGCAGTTCTTC,CASSIPGLAGVNEQFF
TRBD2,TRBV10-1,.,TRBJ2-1,TGCGCCAGCAGTGAGGCACTAGCGGGGGGGAATGAGCAGTTCTTC,CASSEALAGGNEQFF
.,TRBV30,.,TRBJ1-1,TGTGCCTGGAGTGTACGATGGGTTGGGCGCACTGAAGCTTTCTTT,CAWSVRWVGRTEAFF
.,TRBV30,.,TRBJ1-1,TGTGCCTGGAGTGGGAATAGCTACACTGAAGCTTTCTTT,CAWSGNSYTEAFF
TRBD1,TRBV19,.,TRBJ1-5,TGTGCCAGTAGTATTAGGACAGGGGGCTTGGATCAGCCCCAGCATTTT,CASSIRTGGLDQPQHF
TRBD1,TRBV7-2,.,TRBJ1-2,TGTGCCAGCAGTCCCTCTTCGGGACAGGGGGACCTCAACTATGGCTACACCTTC,CASSPSSGQGDLNYGYTF
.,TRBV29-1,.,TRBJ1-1,TGCAGCGTTCAGTTACCCCCGGGCACTGAAGCTTTCTTT,CSVQLPPGTEAFF
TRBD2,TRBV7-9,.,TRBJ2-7,TGTGCCAGCAGCTCCGGGGAGGGCCTAAGGGCCTACGAGCAGTACTTC,CASSSGEGLRAYEQYF
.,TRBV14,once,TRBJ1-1,TGTGCCAGCAGCCAAGGGCTGGGGGCGGAGGCTTTCTTT,CASSQGLGAEAFF
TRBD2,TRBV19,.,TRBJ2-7,TGTGCCAGTAGCCGGACTAGCGGGACCACCTACGAGCAGTACTTC,CASSRTSGTTYEQYF
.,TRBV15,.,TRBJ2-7,TGTGCCACCCGCCGGTCAGCGGACTACAGCGAGCAGTACTTC,CATRRSADYSEQYF
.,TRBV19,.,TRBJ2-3,TGTGCCAGTAGTGGAGGAACGAGGGATACGCAGTATTTT,CASSGGTRDTQYF
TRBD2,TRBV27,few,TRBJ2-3,TGTGCCAGCAGTAAGCGGGGACTAGCGTACACAGATACGCAGTATTTT,CASSKRGLAYTDTQYF
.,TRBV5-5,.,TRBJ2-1,TGTGCCAGCAGCTTCCCGGCCCGACAGGTTACATCCTACAATGAGCAGTTCTTC,CASSFPARQVTSYNEQFF
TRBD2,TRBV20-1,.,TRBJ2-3,TGCAGTGCTAGTAGCGGGAGGCCCTCTCCTAATTTCGATACGCAGTATTTT,CSASSGRPSPNFDTQYF
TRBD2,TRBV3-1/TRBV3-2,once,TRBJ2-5,TGTGCCAGCAGCCAGGAACTCATCACCGGGAGGGAGACCCAGTACTTC,CASSQELITGRETQYF
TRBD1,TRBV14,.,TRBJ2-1,TGTGCCAGCAGCGAACGGGCAGGGGGCTACAATGAGCAGTTCTTC,CASSERAGGYNEQFF
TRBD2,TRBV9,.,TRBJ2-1,TGTGCCAGCAGCCCCGGGACTAGCGGGAACAATGAGCAGTTCTTC,CASSPGTSGNNEQFF
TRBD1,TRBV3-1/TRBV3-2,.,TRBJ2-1,TGTGCCAGCAGCCCGTGGGACAGATTGAATGAGCAGTTCTTC,CASSPWDRLNEQFF
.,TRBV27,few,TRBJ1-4,TGTGCCAGCAGTCCCGGTGAAAAACTGTTTTTT,CASSPGEKLFF
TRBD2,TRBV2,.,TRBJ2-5,TGTGCCAGCAGTGAAGAGCGAGCGGGAGTAGGAGAGACCCAGTACTTC,CASSEERAGVGETQYF
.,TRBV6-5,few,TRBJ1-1,TGTGCCAGCAGTCTACAGGTAGCGGGTTACACTGAAGCTTTCTTT,CASSLQVAGYTEAFF
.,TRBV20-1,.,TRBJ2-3,TGCAGTGCCACGGACGGGGGTACGCAGTATTTT,CSATDGGTQYF
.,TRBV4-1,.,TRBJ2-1,TGCGCCAGCAGCCAAGAAGTTTATGCGTCCTACAATGAGCAGTTCTTC,CASSQEVYASYNEQFF
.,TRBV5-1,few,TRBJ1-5,TGCGCCAGCAGCTTTGGGCAGGGCGGTCAGCCCCAGCATTTT,CASSFGQGGQPQHF
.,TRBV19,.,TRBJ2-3,TGTGCCAGTAGTCCAGAAGCGGGCACGCAGTATTTT,CASSPEAGTQYF